The clone carrying this TCR beta chain was counted ten times or more. The antigen is unknown. The data were obtained in a study of regulatory T cells in long-lasting Graves disease. The study, taken as a whole, reports: Segments TRBV28, TRBJ1-2 and TRBJ2-5 showed preferential usage in persistent disease.

Germline V lookup: CDR1 DFQATT, CDR2 SNEGSKA (reference sequence). Trimming left V 5 bases short and J 5 bases short, with 12 bases between. CDR3 length: 12 amino acids. Time point here: newly diagnosed GD, antithyroid drugs for less than 3 months. PBMC RNA served as the TCR library source. The authors built TCR beta libraries using iRepertoire HTBI primers and Arm-PCR of CDR3 regions. TCRdb itself ran the multiplex PCR reads through MiXCR, one entry per CDR3 protein. The top ten hold 30% of the sample, which has under 400,000 distinct CDR3 sequences, 16% seen once. The sample also formed part of further work on T cells in Graves' hyperthyroidism and ophthalmopathy.

The sample here was peripheral blood mononuclear cells (PBMCs), taken at new diagnosis, from a patient treated with antithyroid drugs. The receptor was isolated from a man between 40 and 49 years old with Graves disease. The rearrangement joins TRBV20-1 to TRBJ1-1, with D uncertain. CDR3 in amino acids: CSAHQVGTEAFF. CDR3 coding DNA: TGCAGTGCTCATCAGGTGGGGACTGAAGCTTTCTTT.